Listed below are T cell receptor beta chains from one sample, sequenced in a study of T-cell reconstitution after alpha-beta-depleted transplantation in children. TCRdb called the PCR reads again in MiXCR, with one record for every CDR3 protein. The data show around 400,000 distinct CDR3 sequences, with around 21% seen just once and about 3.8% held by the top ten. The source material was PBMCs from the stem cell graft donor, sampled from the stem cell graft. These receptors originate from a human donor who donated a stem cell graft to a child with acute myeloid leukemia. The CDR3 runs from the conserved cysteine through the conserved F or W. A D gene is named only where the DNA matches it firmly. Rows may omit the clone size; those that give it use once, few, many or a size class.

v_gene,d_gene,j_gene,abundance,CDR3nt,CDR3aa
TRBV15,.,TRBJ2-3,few,TGTGCCACTAATAAGCGGTTAAGCACAGATACGCAGTATTTT,CATNKRLSTDTQYF
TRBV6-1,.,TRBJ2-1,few,TGTGCCAGCAGGGCGACAGGTGAACAATCGGGGCAGTTCTTC,CASRATGEQSGQFF
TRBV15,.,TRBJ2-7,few,TGTGCCACCGGTAAGATTTCGGACCGCCCCTACGAGCAGTACTTC,CATGKISDRPYEQYF
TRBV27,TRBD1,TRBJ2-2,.,TGTGCCAGCAGTTTGCACAGGGGACATGCTACCGGGGAGCTGTTTTTT,CASSLHRGHATGELFF
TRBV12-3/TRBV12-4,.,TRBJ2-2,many,TGTGCCAGCAGTTTCCTCGGGGAGCTGTTTTTT,CASSFLGELFF
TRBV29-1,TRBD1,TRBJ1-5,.,TGCAGCGTCGGCGACAGGGACAATCAGCCCCAGCATTTT,CSVGDRDNQPQHF
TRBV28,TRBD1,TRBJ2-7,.,TGTGCCAGCAGGCCTTGGGACAGGGCCTACGAGCAGTACTTC,CASRPWDRAYEQYF
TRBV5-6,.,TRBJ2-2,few,TGTGCCAGCAGCCCGCTGGATACCAACACCGGGGAGCTGTTTTTT,CASSPLDTNTGELFF
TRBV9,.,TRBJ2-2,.,TGTGCCAGCAGCGTAGTACCACGACAAATACTGAACACCGGGGAGCTGTTTTTT,CASSVVPRQILNTGELFF
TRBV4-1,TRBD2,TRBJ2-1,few,TGCGCCAGCAGCCAAGAATTAAATAGCGGGAGGAAAAGGAACAATGAGCAGTTCTTC,CASSQELNSGRKRNNEQFF
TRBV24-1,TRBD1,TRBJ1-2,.,TGTGCCACCAGTGATGGCCGGACAGGGGGCAACTATGGCTACACCTTC,CATSDGRTGGNYGYTF
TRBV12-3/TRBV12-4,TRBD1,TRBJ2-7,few,TGTGCCAGCAGTTTAGGAGGGGGCGTATACGAGCAGTACTTC,CASSLGGGVYEQYF
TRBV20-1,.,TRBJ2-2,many,TGCAGCGCTAGTGGACTAAAGAACACCGGGGAGCTGTTTTTT,CSASGLKNTGELFF
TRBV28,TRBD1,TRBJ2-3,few,TGTGCCAGCAAGGACAGGGGGCGCCCAGATACGCAGTATTTT,CASKDRGRPDTQYF
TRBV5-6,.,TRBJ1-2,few,TGTGCCAGCAGCTTGGGGACCGTAATCTATGGCTACACCTTC,CASSLGTVIYGYTF
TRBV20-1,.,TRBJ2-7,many,TGCAGTTCCCAGTGGGAGGTAAGCTCCTACGAGCAGTACTTC,CSSQWEVSSYEQYF
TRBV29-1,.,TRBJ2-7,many,TGCAGCGTTGACCATCCTCAGGTCTTC,CSVDHPQVF
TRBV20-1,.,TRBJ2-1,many,TGCAGTGCTAGCAGGGACAATGAGCAGTTCTTC,CSASRDNEQFF
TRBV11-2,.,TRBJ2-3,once,TGTGCCAGCAGGACGGGAGTTACAGATACGCAGTATTTT,CASRTGVTDTQYF
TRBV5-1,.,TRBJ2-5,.,TGCGCCAGCAGCTACGGGACTGCAAAAGAGACCCAGTACTTC,CASSYGTAKETQYF
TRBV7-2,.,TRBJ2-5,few,TGTGCCAGCAGCGCTGGGGTGACCCAGTACTTC,CASSAGVTQYF
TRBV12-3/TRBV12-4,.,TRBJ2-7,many,TGTGCCAGCAGTTGGGACGGAAACTACGAGCAGTACTTC,CASSWDGNYEQYF
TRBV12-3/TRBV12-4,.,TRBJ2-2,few,TGTGCCAGCAGCGCTTTGTCAGGGGTACTCACCGGGGAGCTGTTTTTT,CASSALSGVLTGELFF
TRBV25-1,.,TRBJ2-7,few,TGTGCCAGCAGTGAATACGAGGGGTACGAGCAGTACTTC,CASSEYEGYEQYF
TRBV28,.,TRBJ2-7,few,TGTGCCAGCAGTTTATCGGGGCTAGCGAAATTGCACTACGAGCAGTACTTC,CASSLSGLAKLHYEQYF
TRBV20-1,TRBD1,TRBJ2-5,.,TGCAGTGCGGGGGGACAGGGTACCAAGACCCAGTACTTC,CSAGGQGTKTQYF
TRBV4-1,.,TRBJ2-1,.,TGCGCCAGCAGCCAAGATAATTGGGGAACTAGTAGTGAGCAGTTCTTC,CASSQDNWGTSSEQFF
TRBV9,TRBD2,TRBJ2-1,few,TGTGCCAGCAGCGTAGACTCTGGGCGAGGCGGGAGAATCTATGAGCAGTTCTTC,CASSVDSGRGGRIYEQFF
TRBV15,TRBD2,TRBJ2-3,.,TGTGCCACCAGCAGAGTAGTGGGAGGGCCCCGCACAGATACGCAGTATTTT,CATSRVVGGPRTDTQYF
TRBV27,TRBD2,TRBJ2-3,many,TGTGCCAGCAGCGTAGCGGGATCTCTCTCAGATACGCAGTATTTT,CASSVAGSLSDTQYF
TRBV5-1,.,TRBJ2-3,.,TGCGCCAGCAGCCCAGTCCGCGTTGTAGATACGCAGTATTTT,CASSPVRVVDTQYF
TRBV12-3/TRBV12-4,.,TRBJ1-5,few,TGTGCCAGCAGTCCCCAAAATCAGCCCCAGCATTTT,CASSPQNQPQHF
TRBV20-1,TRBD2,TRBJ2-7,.,TGCAGTGCCACTAGACTAGCGGGAGATCAGTACGAGCAGTACTTC,CSATRLAGDQYEQYF
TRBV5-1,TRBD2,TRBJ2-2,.,TGCGCCAGCAGAGGCTCCGGGACTAGCGGGAGAATTGACACCGGGGAGCTGTTTTTT,CASRGSGTSGRIDTGELFF
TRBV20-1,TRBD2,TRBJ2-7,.,TGCAGTGCCGGCCCAACTAGCGGGAGTTACGAGCAGTACTTC,CSAGPTSGSYEQYF
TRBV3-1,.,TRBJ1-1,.,TGTGCCAGCAGCCCAAATTCCGGGGCAACAGCTTTCTTT,CASSPNSGATAFF
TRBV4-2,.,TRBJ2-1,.,TGTGCCAGCGGTCGGGACCAAACCTACAATGAGCAGTTCTTC,CASGRDQTYNEQFF
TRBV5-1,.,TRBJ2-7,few,TGCGCCAGCAGCCTGTGGGACAACAGCTACGAGCAGTACTTC,CASSLWDNSYEQYF
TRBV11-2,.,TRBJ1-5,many,TGTGCCAGCAGCTTAGACCGAAGTCAGCCCCAGCATTTT,CASSLDRSQPQHF
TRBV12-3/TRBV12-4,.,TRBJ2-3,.,TGTGCCAGCAGTTATTCAGGGGGAGGTACAGATACGCAGTATTTT,CASSYSGGGTDTQYF
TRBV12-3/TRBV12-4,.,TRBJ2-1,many,TGTGCCAGCAGTTTAAGCGCCGAACCCTACAATGAGCAGTTCTTC,CASSLSAEPYNEQFF
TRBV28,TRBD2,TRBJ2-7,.,TGTGCCAGCAGTTTATTCCGGACTAGGCGGTACGAGCAGTACTTC,CASSLFRTRRYEQYF
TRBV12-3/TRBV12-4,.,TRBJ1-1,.,TGTGCCAGCAGTTTCCGAGAAGCTTTCTTT,CASSFREAFF
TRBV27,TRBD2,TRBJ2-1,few,TGTGCCAGCAGTTTATTTTCTAGCGGGAGTGTTCACAATGAGCAGTTCTTC,CASSLFSSGSVHNEQFF
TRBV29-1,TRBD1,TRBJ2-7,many,TGCAGCGTTGAATTCGGGACAGAGCGGTACGAGCAGTACTTC,CSVEFGTERYEQYF
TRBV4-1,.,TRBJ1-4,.,TGCGCCAGCAGCCAAGGCCGTAATGAAAAACTGTTTTTT,CASSQGRNEKLFF